This T cell receptor (beta chain) was sequenced during a study of control samples from healthy donors and cancer patients (dated by TCRdb to the early 2020s). A remark on this clone: Its antigen is still unknown. It has no much larger one-base neighbor in the sample; base qualities were not kept.

Library prep was done by the immunoSEQ multiplex PCR assay. TCRdb limited this immuneACCESS table to in-frame rearrangements with V and J called. A share of clones is missing; checked studies link under half to unresolved V genes, and the rest is unexplained. The sample table shows roughly 69,000 clones, and about 89% are seen once. The ten largest clones take up approximately 2.5% of the sample. Sample: PBMCs. The receptor's source is a woman aged 50 to 60 with head and neck cancer.

The DNA sequence reads TGTGCCAGCAGTGACGGACAAGAGCAGTACTTC. Its amino acids are CASSDGQEQYF. This receptor chain uses TRBV2 and TRBJ2-7; the D segment could be TRBD1, given 5 matching bases. V was cut back by 3 bases and J by 7 bases, leaving a gap of 7 bases between them. The germline V gene encodes CDR1 SNHLY and CDR2 FYNNEI. The CDR3 covers 11 residues, taking in both the cysteine and the phenylalanine. Solely the CDR3 DNA is kept, with 33 bases framed from the first base.